The 19 T cell receptor beta chains given below trace back to one sample, sequenced in a study of CXCR3-negative and CXCR3-positive naive CD8 T cells. The authors made the TRB cDNA libraries by 5' RACE using UMI labels. TCRdb re-analyzed the 5' RACE reads; it lists each CDR3 protein once, without DNA. The sample spans 46,000 or so distinct CDR3 sequences; the ten largest clones claim 1.6%. Sequencing was performed on naive CXCR3- CD8+ T cells from blood. This sample's subset: CD45RO-CCR7+CD27+CD95- naive CD8+ T cells lacking CXCR3 (TNR3-). The origin of the receptors is a human donor in good health. Some clones in this sample may be carry-over from other donors' samples.

The chain uses TRBV3-1 and TRBJ2-7; TCRdb reports TRBD2, a call that lacks DNA to check it against. The CDR3 runs to 16 residues. Germline CDR1 is LGHDT and CDR2 is YNNKEL (reference sequence). The chain's CDR3 is CASSQEVRTLSYKQYF.

CDR3 sequence: CSARDIGRSNTEAFF. V gene TRBV20-1 combines with J gene TRBJ1-1; there is no DNA to check the TCRdb D call of TRBD1. There are 15 residues in the CDR3. Germline V lookup: CDR1 DFQATT, CDR2 SNEGSKA (reference sequence).

The chain employs TRBV5-1 and TRBJ2-7; TCRdb lists TRBD2, though no DNA is available to test this call. Germline V gives CDR1 SGHRS, CDR2 YFSETQ. This CDR3 comprises 16 residues. CDR3 protein: CASSLQPGLAPVEQYF.

The chain links TRBV6-5 to TRBJ1-2; TCRdb outputs TRBD1, but without DNA this stays unchecked. The germline V gene encodes CDR1 MNHEY and CDR2 SVGAGI. The CDR3 consists of 17 residues. The CDR3: CASSYRVPTGESDGYTF.

The chain joins TRBV12-3 or TRBV12-4 to TRBJ2-7; TCRdb indicates TRBD1, and absent DNA this call remains unverified. This CDR3 has 13 residues. The chain's CDR3 is CASSVGQSYEQYF.

The V and J genes are TRBV12-3 or TRBV12-4 and TRBJ1-1; TCRdb's D gene call, TRBD1, goes unchecked for lack of DNA. This CDR3 is built from 15 residues. CDR3 sequence reads: CASRPGGIMNTEAFF.

The CDR3 is CASRPRVHNEQFF. V is TRBV6-5 and J is TRBJ2-1. The germline CDR1 and CDR2 sequences are MNHEY and SVGAGI. The CDR3 totals 13 residues.

The V call is TRBV20-1, the J call TRBJ2-6; the TRBD1 assignment by TCRdb is unverifiable without DNA. Germline V gene lookup returns CDR1 DFQATT and CDR2 SNEGSKA (reference sequence). The CDR3 loop spans 18 amino acids. CDR3 in amino acids: CSARDHSGGGAGANVLTF.

This chain connects TRBV20-1 to TRBJ2-7; TCRdb's assignment of TRBD1 cannot be checked, as there is no DNA. Per germline, CDR1 DFQATT and CDR2 SNEGSKA (reference sequence). The CDR3 extends over 15 amino acids. CDR3 sequence: CSASSPAGALYEQYF.

The V gene is TRBV3-1, the J gene TRBJ2-1. Germline lookup yields CDR1 LGHDT and CDR2 YNNKEL (reference sequence). The CDR3 has 15 residues. The CDR3 sequence: CASSRDVSSYNEQFF.

This chain connects TRBV7-6 to TRBJ2-5; there is no DNA to check the TCRdb D call of TRBD2. Germline values: CDR1 SGHVS, CDR2 FNYEAQ. The CDR3 loop spans 17 amino acids. CDR3 protein: CASSARGAGGYQETQYF. Filled out from reference TRBV7-6 and TRBJ2-5, the complete variable domain reads GAGVSQSPRYKVTKRGQDVALRCDPISGHVSLYWYRQALGQGPEFLTYFNYEAQQDKSGLPNDRFSAERPEGSISTLTIQRTEQRDSAMYRCASSARGAGGYQETQYFGPGTRLLVL.

The chain employs TRBV6-4 and TRBJ2-2; checking the TCRdb D call of TRBD1 is not possible without DNA. The CDR3 totals 15 residues. Germline V lookup: CDR1 MRHNA, CDR2 SNTAGT. CDR3 sequence reads: CASSETGSPGGELFF.

The chain has TRBV7-3 and TRBJ2-1; there is no DNA to check the TCRdb D call of TRBD1. The CDR3 is 14 residues long. Germline loops: CDR1 SGHTA, CDR2 FQGTGA. The CDR3 region is CASRSGHGYNEQFF.

V is TRBV12-3 or TRBV12-4 and J is TRBJ2-5; TCRdb gives TRBD1 as the D gene, but with no DNA this cannot be confirmed. The CDR3 is made up of 13 amino acids. Here the CDR3 reads CASNLGGFETQNF.

The chain couples TRBV28 to TRBJ2-7. Germline-derived CDR1 and CDR2 are MDHEN and SYDVKM. This CDR3 is built from 14 residues. CDR3: CASSPDRSPYEQYF.

Measured by frequency, this clonotype is medium-sized (0.01 to 0.1%). V gene TRBV20-1 combines with J gene TRBJ2-1; with no DNA, the TCRdb D assignment of TRBD1 cannot be verified. Germline V CDR1 and CDR2: DFQATT, SNEGSKA (reference sequence). This CDR3 comprises 13 residues. CDR3 protein: CSARDGGSNEQFF.

The chain employs TRBV7-9 and TRBJ1-2. Germline V gene sequence: CDR1 SEHNR, CDR2 FQNEAQ (reference sequence). The CDR3 extends over 13 amino acids. This chain's CDR3 is CASSLGQDYGYTF. The variable domain in full, completed from reference TRBV7-9 and TRBJ1-2, reads DTGVSQNPRHKITKRGQNVTFRCDPISEHNRLYWYRQTLGQGPEFLTYFQNEAQLEKSRLLSDRFSAERPKGSFSTLEIQRTEQGDSAMYLCASSLGQDYGYTFGSGTRLTVV.

This chain uses TRBV28 with TRBJ1-2; TCRdb designates TRBD1, a call that cannot be tested without DNA. Germline V gives CDR1 MDHEN, CDR2 SYDVKM. This CDR3 has 16 amino acids. The CDR3 loop reads CASSADRVWVTDGYTF.

The chain recombines TRBV12-3 or TRBV12-4 with TRBJ2-5; TCRdb names TRBD1, which stays unverified in the absence of DNA. This CDR3 has 15 amino acids. The CDR3 sequence is CASSLRGQKGETQYF.